This T cell receptor (beta chain) was sequenced in a study of blood T cells in healthy people across ages. Turning to this clonotype: Its specificity is not known.

Overall study results and limits: Greater diversity and more naive CD4+ cells were seen in long-lived donors than in aged donors. TCR beta diversity, measured per million T cells, fell in a roughly linear way with age.

The germline V gene has CDR1 MNHNS and CDR2 SASEGT. The CDR3 runs to 14 residues. V gave up 6 bases and J gave up 7 bases, with 15 bases separating them. For the second PCR, which ran for 7 to 11 cycles, a sample-barcoded 5' primer and a J-beta primer mix were used. TCRdb passed the 5' RACE reads through MiXCR, listing each CDR3 protein once. The data show 550,000 to 800,000 distinct CDR3 sequences, with about a third seen just once and 15% held by the top ten. The chain couples TRBV6-1 to TRBJ2-2, with D perhaps TRBD1 (6 bases). Sequenced sample: blood. The TCR originated in a woman of 80 years or more in good health. This chain's CDR3 is CASSSLTGNGELFF. The CDR3 DNA reads as TGTGCCAGCAGCAGCTTAACAGGGAACGGGGAGCTGTTTTTT.